This T cell receptor (beta chain) was sequenced during a study of vaccination and CD4 T cells after COVID-19. As regards this clonotype: What it binds is not known.

CD4+ T cells that had been cultured provided DNA sequenced with the Oncomine TCR Beta short-read assay. Using its own MiXCR run on the PCR reads, TCRdb lists one record per CDR3 protein. The sample lists some 18,000 distinct CDR3 sequences, more than 55% occurring once. Treatment denoted: roughly ten-day PBMC culture with coronavirus spike peptide pools or control peptides (ViraFEST assay). This CDR3 contains 14 residues. Per germline, CDR1 SNHLY and CDR2 FYNNEI. Trimming took off 3 bases at V and 4 bases at J, with 13 bases between the two ends. Here the sequenced sample was CD4+ T cells from blood, cultured in vitro, taken before SARS-CoV-2 vaccination. This clonotype was sampled from a human donor who had recovered from COVID-19. This chain links TRBV2 with TRBJ2-7, with D possibly matching TRBD2 (6 bases). In DNA form, the CDR3 reads TGTGCCAGCAGTGATTCGGGAGCGGTTTACGAGCAGTACTTC. It specifies CASSDSGAVYEQYF.